This record concerns one T cell receptor (beta chain) sequence. The sample has other DNA sequences that encode this CDR3 too. This sample stems from a study of blood T cell repertoires in COVID-19. The CDR3 sequence is 15 residues long. J was trimmed by 2 bases and V by 4 bases; bases with no gene match: 7. The germline gives CDR1 SGHRS, CDR2 YFSETQ. The authors' processing: For nucleated cells, counts were estimated from reference gene primer amplification. Data came from immunoSEQ multiplex PCR; TCRdb stores just in-frame clones and leaves some out. V and J calls and clone size are given by that table; D and trimming were obtained from the DNA. The table has 280,000 or so clones, around 85% seen once. Everyone who took part was roughly 18 to 89 years old, and they came from 20 to 25 US areas.

The receptor's source is a young man who had recovered from COVID-19. The specimen was PBMCs or T cells enriched from blood (not recorded which). The V call is TRBV5-1, the J call TRBJ1-1; the match to TRBD1 covers 8 bases. The CDR3: CASSGGQGANTEAFF. As DNA, the CDR3 is TGCGCCAGCAGCGGGGGGCAGGGGGCTAACACTGAAGCTTTCTTT.